Each of the 18 T cell receptor beta chains below was sequenced from the same sample in a study of T-cell memory formation after mild COVID-19. TCRdb called the 5' RACE reads again in MiXCR, with one record for every CDR3 protein. The table shows under 450,000 distinct CDR3 sequences, with approximately 15% occurring only once. Material: PBMCs or a T cell subset sorted from them (not recorded which). The receptors here all came from a man younger than 30 who had mild COVID-19 (a few samples of this study predate the infection). Cell type and time point are not known.

The rearrangement links TRBV4-3 to TRBJ2-5, with unresolved D. Germline CDR1 reads LGHNA; CDR2 reads YSLEER. The CDR3 runs to 15 residues. V lost 0 bases, J lost 2 bases, and 10 bases lay in between. This CDR3 is CASSQDHPSQETQYF. The CDR3 DNA is TGCGCCAGCAGCCAAGATCACCCAAGTCAAGAGACCCAGTACTTC.

CDR3 amino acids: CASSPGASGGEKETQYF. DNA for the CDR3: TGTGCCAGCAGCCCTGGGGCTAGCGGGGGAGAGAAAGAGACCCAGTACTTC. The chain has TRBV5-8 and TRBJ2-5; TRBD2 matches at 10 bases. Germline V lookup: CDR1 SGHTS, CDR2 YDEGEE. CDR3 length: 17 residues. Germline trimming cut 4 bases from V and 3 bases from J; bases unmatched to any gene: 12.

CDR3 region: CASRTSGGAYEQYF. The CDR3 DNA reads TGTGCCAGCAGAACGAGCGGGGGGGCCTACGAGCAGTACTTC. The rearrangement uses TRBV6-5 and TRBJ2-7; the match to TRBD2 covers 10 bases. Germline loops: CDR1 MNHEY, CDR2 SVGAGI. The ends lost 6 bases at V and 2 bases at J; junction bases unmatched: 4. This CDR3 has 14 residues.

V usage is TRBV5-5 and J usage is TRBJ1-2; TRBD1 aligns across 7 bases. V lost 4 bases and J lost 7; bases outside the gene matches: 13. Germline V gene sequence: CDR1 SGHKS, CDR2 YYEKEE (reference sequence). The length of the CDR3 is 15 residues. The CDR3: CASSGRGQIVSGYTF. The CDR3 nucleotides are TGTGCCAGCAGCGGTCGGGGACAGATCGTCTCTGGCTACACCTTC.

This clonotype was seen only a few times. The gene calls are TRBV10-3 and TRBJ1-5, with no clear D. The V gene's germline CDR1 is ENHRY and CDR2 SYGVKD. The CDR3 consists of 12 residues. V gave up 8 bases and J gave up 5 bases, with 10 bases separating them. The CDR3 loop is CAIGDSYQPQHF. DNA for the CDR3: TGTGCCATCGGGGATAGTTATCAGCCCCAGCATTTT.

This clonotype has a handful of counts. The chain combines TRBV5-1 with TRBJ1-1; tentative D call: TRBD1 (5 bases). The V and J ends lost 0 bases and 7 bases respectively, with 10 bases between them. The CDR3 extends over 13 amino acids. CDR1 is SGHRS and CDR2 is YFSETQ in the germline V gene. CDR3 residues: CASSLVPGNEAFF. In nucleotides, the CDR3 is TGCGCCAGCAGCTTGGTCCCAGGGAATGAAGCTTTCTTT.

Ten or more counts support this clonotype. The chain carries TRBV5-1 and TRBJ2-3; maybe TRBD2 (6 bases). V lost 3 bases to trimming and J lost 1 base, with 12 bases between them. This CDR3 has 15 residues. CDR1 SGHRS and CDR2 YFSETQ come from the germline V gene. CDR3 loop: CASSSGGARTDTQYF. The CDR3 DNA is TGCGCCAGCAGCTCTGGAGGGGCTCGCACAGATACGCAGTATTTT.

The chain links TRBV27 to TRBJ2-5; D may be TRBD1 (5 bases). The CDR3 length is 12 residues. Germline V gives CDR1 MNHEY, CDR2 SMNVEV (reference sequence). Trimming took off 5 bases at V and 5 bases at J, with 9 bases between the two ends. The CDR3 region is CASSRWGETQYF. CDR3 nucleotide sequence: TGTGCCAGCAGTAGGTGGGGCGAGACCCAGTACTTC.

The gene calls are TRBV10-1 and TRBJ2-7; the D is unclear. The CDR3 runs 13 residues. Germline loops: CDR1 WNHNN, CDR2 SYGVQD (reference sequence). Trimming took 3 bases from V and 3 from J, leaving 9 bases between them. Written as DNA, the CDR3 is TGCGCCAGCAGTGAACAAAGGGACTACGAGCAGTACTTC. As protein: CASSEQRDYEQYF.

In this sample, this clonotype turned up a few times. The rearrangement uses TRBV6-2 or TRBV6-3 and TRBJ2-7; maybe TRBD2 (5 bases). The CDR3 spans 15 residues. With 3 bases removed from V and 3 bases from J, the gap between germline ends came to 15 bases. Germline CDR1 and CDR2: MNHEY and SVGEGT. CDR3 protein: CASSYGWGANYEQYF. In nucleotides, the CDR3 is TGTGCCAGCAGTTATGGGTGGGGAGCGAACTACGAGCAGTACTTC.

This chain uses TRBV7-8 with TRBJ2-3; D unclear. CDR1 SGHVS and CDR2 FQNEAQ come from the germline V gene. The germline V and J ends were trimmed by 5 bases and 7 bases, with 10 bases remaining between them. This CDR3 has 12 amino acids. The CDR3 DNA follows: TGTGCCAGCAGCCCAAGTCGGTATACGCAGTATTTT. Translation gives CASSPSRYTQYF.

The chain has TRBV10-3 and TRBJ1-1; 7 bases are shared with TRBD1. Per the germline V gene, CDR1 is ENHRY and CDR2 is SYGVKD. The junction had 11 bases not matched to a gene; V was cut back by 0 bases and J by 4 bases. The CDR3 is 17 residues long. In DNA, the CDR3 is TGTGCCATCAGTGAGTCGAAATTGACAGGGTGGAGCACTGAAGCTTTCTTT. This codes for CAISESKLTGWSTEAFF.

The sample holds a few counts of this clonotype. J is TRBJ1-4 and V is TRBV4-2; the D is unclear. V lost 4 bases to trimming and J lost 11 bases, with 14 bases between them. This CDR3 has 13 residues. The germline V gene has CDR1 LGHNA and CDR2 YNFKEQ. The CDR3 DNA sequence: TGTGCCAGCAGCCCGTTCCCAGGAGGCAAACTGTTTTTT. Protein sequence: CASSPFPGGKLFF.

V and J are TRBV5-1 and TRBJ2-7; TRBD1 is a possible D gene (6 bases). V was clipped by 8 bases and J by 5 bases, with 20 bases between them. The CDR3 loop spans 14 amino acids. Germline V CDR1 and CDR2: SGHRS, YFSETQ. The CDR3 DNA sequence: TGCGCCAGTCGGAGGTTCCAGGGGAGCCACGAGCAGTACTTC. It is translated as CASRRFQGSHEQYF.

The gene calls are TRBV6-5 and TRBJ1-2; 10 bases fit TRBD1. Germline V gene sequence: CDR1 MNHEY, CDR2 SVGAGI. CDR3 length: 15 residues. Trimming cost V 6 bases and J 4 bases; bases outside gene matches: 8. For the CDR3, the DNA is TGTGCCAGCAGCTCTGACAGGGGGCACGTCTATGGCTACACCTTC. It specifies CASSSDRGHVYGYTF.

This clonotype was detected ten times or more. The rearrangement links TRBV7-2 to TRBJ1-2; tentatively, D is TRBD1 (5 bases). Germline CDR1 reads SGHTA; CDR2 reads FQGNSA. Between the trimmed V and J ends, which lost 2 bases and 7 bases, there was a span of 11 bases. This CDR3 is built from 13 residues. CDR3 DNA: TGTGCCAGCAGCTTACTTTCCGGGGGTGGCTACACCTTC. Protein: CASSLLSGGGYTF.

This clonotype was detected a few times. The chain joins TRBV28 to TRBJ2-3, with no clear D. The V and J ends lost 3 bases and 2 bases respectively, with 12 bases between them. The CDR3 spans 15 residues. Looked up from germline, CDR1 is MDHEN and CDR2 is SYDVKM. This CDR3 is CASSFGGAFTDTQYF. For the CDR3, the DNA is TGTGCCAGCAGTTTTGGCGGCGCCTTCACAGATACGCAGTATTTT.

The sample holds many counts of this clonotype. This CDR3 is CASSLRGAQGAGELFF. DNA of the CDR3: TGCGCCAGCAGCCTGCGAGGGGCCCAGGGGGCCGGGGAGCTGTTTTTT. The rearrangement joins TRBV5-1 to TRBJ2-2; 7 bases agree with TRBD1. The CDR3 consists of 16 residues. From germline, CDR1 is SGHRS and CDR2 YFSETQ. J was trimmed by 6 bases and V by 4 bases; bases with no gene match: 12. Combining the CDR3 with reference TRBV5-1 and TRBJ2-2 gives the whole variable domain KAGVTQTPRYLIKTRGQQVTLSCSPISGHRSVSWYQQTPGQGLQFLFEYFSETQRNKGNFPGRFSGRQFSNSRSEMNVSTLELGDSALYLCASSLRGAQGAGELFFGEGSRLTVL.